This T cell receptor beta chain was identified during a study of beta chain features in type 1 diabetes (dated by TCRdb to between 2017 and 2018). For context, the study as a whole: Patients and healthy donors did not differ in mean age, gender distribution, total cell number or subset yield. A total of around 100 million sorted cells were examined across all samples, and RNA yield correlated strongly with the number of cells per subset. In the study, TCRB repertoires of sorted circulating CD4+ T cell subsets from recently diagnosed type 1 diabetes patients were compared with those of matched healthy donors. Regulatory and stem cell-like memory subsets were isolated from only 8 patients and 8 healthy donors, whereas naive and central memory subsets came from all 30 or so donors. What the work shows at the level of the full study, not this receptor alone: At VDJ recombination sites, type 1 diabetes patients had fewer insertions and more deleted nucleotides, which implies abnormalities in thymic rearrangement. Because cDNA was sequenced instead of genomic DNA, highly expressing activated cells could be over-represented, though the groups showed no difference in activation or CD3 levels. Naive, central memory and regulatory TCRB repertoires appeared to be more alike among patients than among healthy donors. Type 1 diabetes patients showed a moderate but significant shortening of TCRB CDR3 length in all four CD4+ subsets. PCR may preferentially amplify shorter templates, but because patient and control samples were amplified and corrected together, any resulting skew would affect both groups equally. Because the HLA sub-analyses included only small numbers of individuals, any influence of HLA type on TCRB rearrangement was left unresolved.

Each donor gave one peripheral blood draw, about 110 mL on average, collected into heparinised tubes. Naive, central memory, regulatory and stem cell-like memory CD4+ T cells were sorted on a BD FACSAria II using a panel including CD45RO, CCR7, CD25, CD127, CD95 and CD27. Purity was above 98% for every sorted population. PBMCs were isolated immediately by Lymphoprep density gradient centrifugation and stained directly without culture. Samples were stained and sorted in pairs, with one healthy donor and one patient per experiment, so that batch effects were minimized. The CDR3, from cysteine to phenylalanine, totals 13 residues. Only the CDR3 DNA stays, 39 bases, in frame from base 1. CDR1 SGHTA and CDR2 FQGNSA were looked up in the germline V gene. V is pared back by 5 bases and J by 8 bases, with 13 bases lying between the germline termini. The High Capacity cDNA Reverse Transcription Kit was used to reverse transcribe all of the isolated RNA, meaning that expressed TCRB transcripts were what got sequenced. Deep immunoSEQ sequencing was performed on naive, central memory and regulatory T cell samples, with an average of approximately 4 million total reads per sample. After sorted cells were lysed in RLT buffer, RNA was extracted with DNase-treated RNeasy Micro or Mini kits, with the choice depending on cell number. Each cell subset was processed on its own to prevent cross-contamination, while patient and healthy donor samples were processed together. TCRB sequences were amplified from cDNA with the immunoSEQ multiplex PCR, producing 87-bp fragments spanning the CDR3 region. The amplicons were sequenced using the Illumina HiSeq platform. The study's own analysis went as follows. PCR bias was corrected computationally using synthetic template baselines, and reads within Hamming distance 2 were collapsed, with unmergeable singletons discarded. By aligning reads against IMGT, V, D and J genes, CDR3 length, and insertions or deletions at six rearrangement sites were assigned. Within each subset, clonotype counts were normalized to sorted cell number, and only after that were true diversity and Gini coefficients computed with the tcR R package. The overlap coefficient, calculated on TCRB nucleotide sequences, was used to measure repertoire sharing. Out-of-frame TCRB sequences from naive cells were analyzed to stand in for the pre-selection repertoire. As stored in TCRdb, this immuneACCESS dataset retains in-frame rearrangements with V and J assigned. A fraction of the clones does not appear; measured against another copy, unresolved V genes explain less than half of the discrepancy, and the remainder lacks a known reason. V, J and clone size are taken as reported in that table, and D and trimming were inferred from the DNA itself. Present in this sample are roughly 240,000 clones, around 68% of which were seen just once. About 0.051% of the sample lies in the top ten.

In the case of this clone: Its antigen is not yet known. Base qualities were left out, and no much larger clone turns up one base away.

This chain joins TRBV7-2 to TRBJ2-1; there is no confident call for the D gene. Source material: naive CD4+ T cells from blood. The cell subset or site label on this specimen signifies: true naive CD4+ T cells. The receptor comes from a man under 40 in good health. The base sequence is TGTGCCAGCAGCCCGCCGGGCCCCTATGAGCAGTTCTTC. Translated, it gives CASSPPGPYEQFF.